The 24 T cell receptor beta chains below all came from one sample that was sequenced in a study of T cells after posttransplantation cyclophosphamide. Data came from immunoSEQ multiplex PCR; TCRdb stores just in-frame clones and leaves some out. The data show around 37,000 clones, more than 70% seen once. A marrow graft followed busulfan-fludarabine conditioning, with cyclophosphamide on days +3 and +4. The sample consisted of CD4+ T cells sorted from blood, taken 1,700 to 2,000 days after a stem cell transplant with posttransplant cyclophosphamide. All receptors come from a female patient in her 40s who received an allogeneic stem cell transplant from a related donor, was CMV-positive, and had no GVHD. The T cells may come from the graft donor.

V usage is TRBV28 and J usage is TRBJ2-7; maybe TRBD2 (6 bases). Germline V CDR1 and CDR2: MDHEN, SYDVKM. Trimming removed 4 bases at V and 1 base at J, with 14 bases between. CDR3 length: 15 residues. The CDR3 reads CASSSGGVVSYEQYF. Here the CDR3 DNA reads TGTGCCAGCAGTTCGGGCGGGGTGGTTTCCTACGAGCAGTACTTC.

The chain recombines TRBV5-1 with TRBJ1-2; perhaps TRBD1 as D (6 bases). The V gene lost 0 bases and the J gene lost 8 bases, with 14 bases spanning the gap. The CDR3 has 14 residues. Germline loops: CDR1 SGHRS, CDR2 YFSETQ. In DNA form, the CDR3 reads TGCGCCAGCAGCTTGGCCGGGACACCGAGAGGCTACACCTTC. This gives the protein CASSLAGTPRGYTF.

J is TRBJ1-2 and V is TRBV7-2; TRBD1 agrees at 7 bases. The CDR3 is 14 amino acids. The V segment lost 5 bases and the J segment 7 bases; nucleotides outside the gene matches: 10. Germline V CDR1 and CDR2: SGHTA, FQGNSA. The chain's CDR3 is CASSDAQGRAGYTF. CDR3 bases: TGTGCCAGCAGCGATGCACAGGGGCGCGCTGGCTACACCTTC. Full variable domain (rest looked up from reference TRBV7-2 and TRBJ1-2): GAGVSQSPSNKVTEKGKDVELRCDPISGHTALYWYRQSLGQGLEFLIYFQGNSAPDKSGLPSDRFSAERTGGSVSTLTIQRTQQEDSAVYLCASSDAQGRAGYTFGSGTRLTVV.

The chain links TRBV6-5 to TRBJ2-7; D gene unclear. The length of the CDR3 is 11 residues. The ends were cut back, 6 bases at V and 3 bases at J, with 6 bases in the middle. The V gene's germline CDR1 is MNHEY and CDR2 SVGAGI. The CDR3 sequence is CASSLIYEQYF. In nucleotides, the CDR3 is TGTGCCAGCAGCTTAATCTACGAGCAGTACTTC.

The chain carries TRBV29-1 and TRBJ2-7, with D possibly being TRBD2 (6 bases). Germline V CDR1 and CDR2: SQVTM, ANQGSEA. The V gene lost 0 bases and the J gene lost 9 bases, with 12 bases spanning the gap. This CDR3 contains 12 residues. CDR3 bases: TGCAGCGTTGAAGAGGGGGGTAGGACGCAGTACTTC. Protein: CSVEEGGRTQYF.

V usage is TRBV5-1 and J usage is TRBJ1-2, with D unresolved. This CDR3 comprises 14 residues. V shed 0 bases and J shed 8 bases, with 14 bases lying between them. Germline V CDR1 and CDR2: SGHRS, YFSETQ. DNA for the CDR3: TGCGCCAGCAGCTTGGGAACGGAGCGCGGGGGCTACACCTTC. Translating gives CASSLGTERGGYTF. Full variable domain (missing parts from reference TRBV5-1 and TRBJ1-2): KAGVTQTPRYLIKTRGQQVTLSCSPISGHRSVSWYQQTPGQGLQFLFEYFSETQRNKGNFPGRFSGRQFSNSRSEMNVSTLELGDSALYLCASSLGTERGGYTFGSGTRLTVV.

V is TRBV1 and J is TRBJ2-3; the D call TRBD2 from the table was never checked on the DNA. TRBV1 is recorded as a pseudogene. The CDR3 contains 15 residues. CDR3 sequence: CGQRGDGGPTDTQYF. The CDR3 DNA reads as TGCGGCCAGCGCGGAGACGGGGGTCCCACAGATACGCAGTATTTT.

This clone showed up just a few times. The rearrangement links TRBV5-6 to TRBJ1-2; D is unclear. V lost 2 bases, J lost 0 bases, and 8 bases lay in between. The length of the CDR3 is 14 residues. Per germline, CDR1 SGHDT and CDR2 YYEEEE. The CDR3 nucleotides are TGTGCCAGCAGCTTCAACAGACCTAACTATGGCTACACCTTC. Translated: CASSFNRPNYGYTF.

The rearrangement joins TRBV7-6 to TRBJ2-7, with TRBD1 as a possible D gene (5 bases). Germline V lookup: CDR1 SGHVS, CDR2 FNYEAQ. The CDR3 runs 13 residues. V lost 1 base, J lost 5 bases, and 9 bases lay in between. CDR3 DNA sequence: TGTGCCAGCAGCTTAGAAGGGGTCCACGAGCAGTACTTC. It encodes CASSLEGVHEQYF. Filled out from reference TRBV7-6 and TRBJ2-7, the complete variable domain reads GAGVSQSPRYKVTKRGQDVALRCDPISGHVSLYWYRQALGQGPEFLTYFNYEAQQDKSGLPNDRFSAERPEGSISTLTIQRTEQRDSAMYRCASSLEGVHEQYFGPGTRLTVT.

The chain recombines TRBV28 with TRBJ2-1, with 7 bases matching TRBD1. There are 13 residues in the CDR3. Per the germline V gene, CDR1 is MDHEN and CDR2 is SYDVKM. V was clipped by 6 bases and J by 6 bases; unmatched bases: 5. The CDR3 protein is CASRETGRNEQFF. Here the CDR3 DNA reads TGTGCCAGCAGGGAGACAGGGCGCAATGAGCAGTTCTTC.

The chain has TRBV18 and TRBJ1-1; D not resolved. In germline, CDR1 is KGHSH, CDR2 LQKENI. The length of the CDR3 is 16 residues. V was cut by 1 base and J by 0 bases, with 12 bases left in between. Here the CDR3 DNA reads TGTGCCAGCTCACCACTGCCTGGAGCTATGAACACTGAAGCTTTCTTT. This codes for CASSPLPGAMNTEAFF.

As DNA, the CDR3 is TGTGCCAGCTCGCTAGGACTAGCGGGTAATACGCAGTATTTT. Protein: CASSLGLAGNTQYF. This rearrangement joins TRBV7-3 to TRBJ2-3; 11 nucleotides agree with TRBD2. The CDR3 runs to 14 residues. V gave up 8 bases and J gave up 7 bases; unmatched junction bases: 8. Per the germline V gene, CDR1 is SGHTA and CDR2 is FQGTGA.

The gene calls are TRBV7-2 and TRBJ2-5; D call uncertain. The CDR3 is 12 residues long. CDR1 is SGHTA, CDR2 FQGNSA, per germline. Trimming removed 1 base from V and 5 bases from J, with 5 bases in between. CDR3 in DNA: TGTGCCAGCAGCTTAGTAGTGGAGACCCAGTACTTC. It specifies CASSLVVETQYF.

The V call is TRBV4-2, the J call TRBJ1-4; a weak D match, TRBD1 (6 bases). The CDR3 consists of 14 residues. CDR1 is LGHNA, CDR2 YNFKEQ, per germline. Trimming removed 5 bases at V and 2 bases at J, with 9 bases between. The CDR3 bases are TGTGCCAGCAGCTACAGGGTCACTAATGAAAAACTGTTTTTT. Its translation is CASSYRVTNEKLFF.

The DNA of the CDR3 is TGTGCCAGCAGCTCGGACAGGGGAATTGGGCAGTACTTC. It translates to CASSSDRGIGQYF. This sequence joins TRBV2 and TRBJ2-7; 9 bases align to TRBD1. Germline values: CDR1 SNHLY, CDR2 FYNNEI. The CDR3 length is 13 residues. After removal of 6 bases from V and 9 bases from J, the junction contained 9 bases not matched to a gene. The whole variable domain, filled in from reference TRBV2 and TRBJ2-7, reads EPEVTQTPSHQVTQMGQEVILRCVPISNHLYFYWYRQILGQKVEFLVSFYNNEISEKSEIFDDQFSVERPDGSNFTLKIRSTKLEDSAMYFCASSSDRGIGQYFGPGTRLTVT.

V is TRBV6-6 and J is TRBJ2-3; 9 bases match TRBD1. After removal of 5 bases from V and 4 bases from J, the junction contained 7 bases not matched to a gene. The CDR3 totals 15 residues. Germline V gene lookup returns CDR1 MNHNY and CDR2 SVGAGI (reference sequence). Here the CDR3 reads CASSTTGQGADTQYF. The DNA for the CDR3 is TGTGCCAGCAGTACTACGGGACAGGGAGCAGATACGCAGTATTTT.

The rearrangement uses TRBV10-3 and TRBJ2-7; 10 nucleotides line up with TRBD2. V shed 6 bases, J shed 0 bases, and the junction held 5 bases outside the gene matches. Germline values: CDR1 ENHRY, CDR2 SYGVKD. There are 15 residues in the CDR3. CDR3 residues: CAIRDSGGSSYEQYF. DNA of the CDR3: TGTGCCATCAGAGATAGCGGGGGGAGCTCCTACGAGCAGTACTTC.

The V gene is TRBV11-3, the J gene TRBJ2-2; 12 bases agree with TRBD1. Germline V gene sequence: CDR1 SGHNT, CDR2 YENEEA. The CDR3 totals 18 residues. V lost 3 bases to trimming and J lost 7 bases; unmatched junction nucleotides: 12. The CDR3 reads CASSLSPGQGARNGELFF. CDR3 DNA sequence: TGTGCCAGCAGCTTGTCTCCGGGACAGGGGGCGCGGAACGGGGAGCTGTTTTTT.

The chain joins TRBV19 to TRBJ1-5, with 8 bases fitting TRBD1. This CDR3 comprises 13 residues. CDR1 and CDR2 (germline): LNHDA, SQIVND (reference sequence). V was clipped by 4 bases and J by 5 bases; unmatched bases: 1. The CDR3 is CASSTTGDQPQHF. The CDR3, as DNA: TGTGCCAGTAGTACGACAGGGGATCAGCCCCAGCATTTT.

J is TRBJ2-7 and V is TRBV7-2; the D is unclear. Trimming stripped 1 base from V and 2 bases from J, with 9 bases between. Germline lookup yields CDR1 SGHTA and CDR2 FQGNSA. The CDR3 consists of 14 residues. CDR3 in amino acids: CASSLVPGPYEQYF. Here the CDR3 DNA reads TGTGCCAGCAGCTTAGTACCTGGCCCCTACGAGCAGTACTTC.

CDR3 coding DNA: TGTGCCAGCAGTACTACAGGGGCCTCCTACGAGCAGTACTTC. This gives the protein CASSTTGASYEQYF. The chain employs TRBV6-5 and TRBJ2-7, with 7 bases matching TRBD1. The length of the CDR3 is 14 residues. Germline V CDR1 and CDR2: MNHEY, SVGAGI. V was clipped by 5 bases and J by 0 bases; unmatched bases: 4.

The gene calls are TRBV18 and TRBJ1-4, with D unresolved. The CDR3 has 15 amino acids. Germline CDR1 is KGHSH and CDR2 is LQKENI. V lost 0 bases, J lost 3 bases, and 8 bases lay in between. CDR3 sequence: CASSPPTRANEKLFF. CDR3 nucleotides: TGTGCCAGCTCACCACCGACTCGAGCTAATGAAAAACTGTTTTTT.

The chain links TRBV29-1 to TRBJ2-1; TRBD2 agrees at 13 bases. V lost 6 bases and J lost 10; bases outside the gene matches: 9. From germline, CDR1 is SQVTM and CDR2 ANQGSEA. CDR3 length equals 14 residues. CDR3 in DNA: TGCAGCGTCGTACTAGCGGGGGGGCTGAGGGAGCAGTTCTTC. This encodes CSVVLAGGLREQFF.

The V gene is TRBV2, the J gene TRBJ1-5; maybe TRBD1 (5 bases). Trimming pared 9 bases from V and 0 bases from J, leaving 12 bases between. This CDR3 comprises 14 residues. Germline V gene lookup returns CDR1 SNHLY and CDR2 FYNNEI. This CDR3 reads CASCLTDSNQPQHF. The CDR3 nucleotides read TGTGCCAGTTGCTTGACAGATAGCAATCAGCCCCAGCATTTT.